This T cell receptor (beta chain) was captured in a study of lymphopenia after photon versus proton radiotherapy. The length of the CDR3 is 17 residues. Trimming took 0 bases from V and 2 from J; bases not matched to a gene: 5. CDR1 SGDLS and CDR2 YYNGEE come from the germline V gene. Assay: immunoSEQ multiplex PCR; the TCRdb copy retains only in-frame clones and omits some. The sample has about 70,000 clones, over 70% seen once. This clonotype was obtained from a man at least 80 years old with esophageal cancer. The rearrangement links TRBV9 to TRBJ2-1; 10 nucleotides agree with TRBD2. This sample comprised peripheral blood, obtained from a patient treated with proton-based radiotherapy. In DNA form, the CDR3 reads TGTGCCAGCAGCGTAGGGGGCGGACTAGCGGCCTACAATGAGCAGTTCTTC. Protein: CASSVGGGLAAYNEQFF.